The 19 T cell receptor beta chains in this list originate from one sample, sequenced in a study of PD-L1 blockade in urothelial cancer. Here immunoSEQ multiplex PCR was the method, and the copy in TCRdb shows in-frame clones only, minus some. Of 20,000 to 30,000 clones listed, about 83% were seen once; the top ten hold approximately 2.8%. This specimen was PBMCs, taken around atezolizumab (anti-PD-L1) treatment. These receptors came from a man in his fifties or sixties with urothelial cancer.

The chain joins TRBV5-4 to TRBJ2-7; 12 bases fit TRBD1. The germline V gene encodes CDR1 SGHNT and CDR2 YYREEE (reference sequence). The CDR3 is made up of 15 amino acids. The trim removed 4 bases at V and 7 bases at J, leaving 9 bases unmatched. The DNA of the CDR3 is TGTGCCAGCAGCGACCCCGGGACAGGGGGCGTTGAGCAGTACTTC. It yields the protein CASSDPGTGGVEQYF.

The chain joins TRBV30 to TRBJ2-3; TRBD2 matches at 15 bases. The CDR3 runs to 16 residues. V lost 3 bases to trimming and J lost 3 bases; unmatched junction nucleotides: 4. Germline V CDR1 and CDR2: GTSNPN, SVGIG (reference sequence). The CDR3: CAWSRGTSGRTDTQYF. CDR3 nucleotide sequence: TGTGCCTGGAGCCGCGGGACTAGCGGGAGGACAGATACGCAGTATTTT. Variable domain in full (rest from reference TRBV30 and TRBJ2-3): SQTIHQWPATLVQPVGSPLSLECTVEGTSNPNLYWYRQAAGRGLQLLFYSVGIGQISSEVPQNLSASRPQDRQFILSSKKLLLSDSGFYLCAWSRGTSGRTDTQYFGPGTRLTVL.

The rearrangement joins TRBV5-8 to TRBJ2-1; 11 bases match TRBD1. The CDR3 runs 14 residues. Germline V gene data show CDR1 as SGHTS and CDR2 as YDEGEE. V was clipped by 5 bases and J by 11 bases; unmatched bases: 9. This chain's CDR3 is CASRPGQGVLKQFF. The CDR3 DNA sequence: TGTGCCAGCAGACCGGGACAGGGGGTCCTAAAGCAGTTCTTC.

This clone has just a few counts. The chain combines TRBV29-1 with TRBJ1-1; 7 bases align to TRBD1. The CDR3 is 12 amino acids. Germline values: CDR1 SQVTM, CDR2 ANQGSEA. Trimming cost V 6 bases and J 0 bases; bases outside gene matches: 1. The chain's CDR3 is CSVDRVNTEAFF. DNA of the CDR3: TGCAGCGTCGACAGGGTGAACACTGAAGCTTTCTTT.

The chain's CDR3 is CASGGTVNTEAFF. The CDR3, as DNA: TGTGCCAGTGGCGGAACGGTGAACACTGAAGCTTTCTTT. The V gene is TRBV19, the J gene TRBJ1-1; D not resolved. The CDR3 is 13 amino acids. Germline CDR1 is LNHDA and CDR2 is SQIVND (reference sequence). Trimming removed 8 bases from V and 0 bases from J, with 10 bases in between.

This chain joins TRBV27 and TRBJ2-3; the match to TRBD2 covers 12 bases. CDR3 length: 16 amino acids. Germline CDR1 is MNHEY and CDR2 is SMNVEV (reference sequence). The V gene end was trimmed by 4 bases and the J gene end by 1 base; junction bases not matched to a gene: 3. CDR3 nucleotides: TGTGCCAGCAGTTCAACTAGCGGGAGGCGCACAGATACGCAGTATTTT. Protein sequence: CASSSTSGRRTDTQYF.

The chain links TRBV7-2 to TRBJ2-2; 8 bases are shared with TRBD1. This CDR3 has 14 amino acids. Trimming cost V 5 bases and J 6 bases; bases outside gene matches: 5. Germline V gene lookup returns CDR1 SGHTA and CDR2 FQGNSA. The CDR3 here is CASSPQGVAGELFF. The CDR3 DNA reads TGTGCCAGCAGCCCACAGGGGGTGGCCGGGGAGCTGTTTTTT.

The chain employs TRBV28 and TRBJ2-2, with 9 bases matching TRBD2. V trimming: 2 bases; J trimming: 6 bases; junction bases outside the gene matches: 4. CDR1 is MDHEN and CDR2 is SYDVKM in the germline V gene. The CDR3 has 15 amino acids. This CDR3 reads CASSLAGGESGELFF. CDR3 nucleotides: TGTGCCAGCAGTTTAGCGGGGGGGGAGTCCGGGGAGCTGTTTTTT. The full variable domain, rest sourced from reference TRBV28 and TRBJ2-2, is DVKVTQSSRYLVKRTGEKVFLECVQDMDHENMFWYRQDPGLGLRLIYFSYDVKMKEKGDIPEGYSVSREKKERFSLILESASTNQTSMYLCASSLAGGESGELFFGEGSRLTVL.

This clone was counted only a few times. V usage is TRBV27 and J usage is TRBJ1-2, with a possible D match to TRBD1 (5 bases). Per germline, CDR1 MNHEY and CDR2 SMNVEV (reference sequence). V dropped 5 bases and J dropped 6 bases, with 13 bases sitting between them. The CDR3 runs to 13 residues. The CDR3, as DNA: TGTGCCAGCAGTCTGCTCCAGGGAAATGGCTACACCTTC. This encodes CASSLLQGNGYTF.

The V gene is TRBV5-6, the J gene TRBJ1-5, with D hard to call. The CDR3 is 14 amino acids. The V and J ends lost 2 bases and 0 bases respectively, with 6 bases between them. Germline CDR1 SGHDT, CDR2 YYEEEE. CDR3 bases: TGTGCCAGCAGCTTCAGGTATAGCAATCAGCCCCAGCATTTT. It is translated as CASSFRYSNQPQHF.

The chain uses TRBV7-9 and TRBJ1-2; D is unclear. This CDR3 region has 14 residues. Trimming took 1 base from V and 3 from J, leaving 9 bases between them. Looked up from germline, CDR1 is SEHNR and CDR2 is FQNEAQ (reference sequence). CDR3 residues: CASSLGAGDYGYTF. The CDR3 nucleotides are TGTGCCAGCAGCTTAGGGGCAGGCGACTATGGCTACACCTTC. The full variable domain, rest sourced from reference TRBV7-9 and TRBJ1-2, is DTGVSQNPRHKITKRGQNVTFRCDPISEHNRLYWYRQTLGQGPEFLTYFQNEAQLEKSRLLSDRFSAERPKGSFSTLEIQRTEQGDSAMYLCASSLGAGDYGYTFGSGTRLTVV.

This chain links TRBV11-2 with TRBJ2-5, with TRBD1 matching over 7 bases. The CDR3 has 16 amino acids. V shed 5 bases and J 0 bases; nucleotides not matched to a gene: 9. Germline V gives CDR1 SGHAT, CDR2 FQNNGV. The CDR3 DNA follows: TGTGCCAGCAGCCCGAGACAGGGTCTCTACCAAGAGACCCAGTACTTC. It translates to CASSPRQGLYQETQYF.

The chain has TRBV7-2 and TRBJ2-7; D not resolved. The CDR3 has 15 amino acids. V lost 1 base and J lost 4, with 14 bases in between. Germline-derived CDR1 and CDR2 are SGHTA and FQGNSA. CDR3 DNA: TGTGCCAGCAGCTTAGTCGGCGACGGAGCGTACGAGCAGTACTTC. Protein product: CASSLVGDGAYEQYF.

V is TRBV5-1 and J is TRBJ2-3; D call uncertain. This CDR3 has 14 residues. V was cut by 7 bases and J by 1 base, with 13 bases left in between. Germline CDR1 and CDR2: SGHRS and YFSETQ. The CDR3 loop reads CASYADIGTDTQYF. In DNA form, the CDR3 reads TGCGCCAGCTACGCAGACATCGGCACAGATACGCAGTATTTT.

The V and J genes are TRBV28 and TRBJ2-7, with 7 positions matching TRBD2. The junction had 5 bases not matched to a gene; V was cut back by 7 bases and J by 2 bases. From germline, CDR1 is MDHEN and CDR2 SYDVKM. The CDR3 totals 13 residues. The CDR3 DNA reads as TGTGCCAGCACCATTAGCGGGCCCTACGAGCAGTACTTC. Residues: CASTISGPYEQYF.

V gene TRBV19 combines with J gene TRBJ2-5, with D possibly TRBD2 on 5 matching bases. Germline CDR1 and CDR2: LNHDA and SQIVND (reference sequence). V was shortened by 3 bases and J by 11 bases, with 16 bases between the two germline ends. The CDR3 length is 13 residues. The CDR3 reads CASSMSEGGLQYF. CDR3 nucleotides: TGTGCCAGTAGTATGTCGGAAGGAGGTTTGCAGTACTTC.

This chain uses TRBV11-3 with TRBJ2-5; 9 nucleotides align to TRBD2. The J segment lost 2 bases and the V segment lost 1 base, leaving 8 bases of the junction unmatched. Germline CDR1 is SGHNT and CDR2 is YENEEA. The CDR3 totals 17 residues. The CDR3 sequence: CASSLGVSGSGQETQYF. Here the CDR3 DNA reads TGTGCCAGCAGCTTAGGTGTTAGCGGGAGTGGGCAAGAGACCCAGTACTTC.

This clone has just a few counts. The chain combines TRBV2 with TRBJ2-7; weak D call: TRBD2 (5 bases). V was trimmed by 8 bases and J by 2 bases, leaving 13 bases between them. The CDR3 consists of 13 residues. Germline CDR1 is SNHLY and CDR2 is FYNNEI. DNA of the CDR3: TGTGCCAGCCTCCAACTAGGGACCTACGAGCAGTACTTC. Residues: CASLQLGTYEQYF.

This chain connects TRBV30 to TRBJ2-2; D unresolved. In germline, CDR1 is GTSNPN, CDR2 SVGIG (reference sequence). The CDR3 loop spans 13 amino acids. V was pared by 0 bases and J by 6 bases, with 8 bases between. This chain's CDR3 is CAWSVQIPGELFF. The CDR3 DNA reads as TGTGCCTGGAGTGTACAGATTCCCGGGGAGCTGTTTTTT.